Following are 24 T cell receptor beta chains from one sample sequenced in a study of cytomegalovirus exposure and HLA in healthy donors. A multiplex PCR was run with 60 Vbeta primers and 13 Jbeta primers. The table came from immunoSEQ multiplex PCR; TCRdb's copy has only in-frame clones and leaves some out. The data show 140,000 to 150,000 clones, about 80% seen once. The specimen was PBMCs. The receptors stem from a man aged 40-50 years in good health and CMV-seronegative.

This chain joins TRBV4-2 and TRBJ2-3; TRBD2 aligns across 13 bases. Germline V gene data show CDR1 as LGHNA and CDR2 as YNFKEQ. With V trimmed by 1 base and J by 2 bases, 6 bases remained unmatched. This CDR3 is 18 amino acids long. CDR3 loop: CASSQAQTSGGITDTQYF. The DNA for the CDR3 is TGTGCCAGCAGCCAAGCCCAGACTAGCGGGGGGATCACAGATACGCAGTATTTT.

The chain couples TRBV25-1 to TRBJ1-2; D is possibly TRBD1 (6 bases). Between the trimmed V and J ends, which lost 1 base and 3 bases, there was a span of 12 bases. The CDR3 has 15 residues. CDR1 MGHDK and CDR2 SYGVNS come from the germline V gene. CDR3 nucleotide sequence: TGTGCCAGCAGTGAATTAGGTGAGGGGGACTATGGCTACACCTTC. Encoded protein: CASSELGEGDYGYTF.

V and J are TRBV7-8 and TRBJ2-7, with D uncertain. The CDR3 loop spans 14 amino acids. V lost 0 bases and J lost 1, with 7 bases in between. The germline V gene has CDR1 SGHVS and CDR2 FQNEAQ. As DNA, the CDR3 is TGTGCCAGCAGCTTAGCGATCGGGTCCTACGAGCAGTACTTC. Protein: CASSLAIGSYEQYF.

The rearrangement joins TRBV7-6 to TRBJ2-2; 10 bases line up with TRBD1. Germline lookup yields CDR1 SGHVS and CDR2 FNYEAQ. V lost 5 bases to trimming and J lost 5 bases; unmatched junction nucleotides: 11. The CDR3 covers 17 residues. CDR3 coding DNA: TGTGCCAGCAGCAAACCCCGGGACAGGGGTTGGACCGGGGAGCTGTTTTTT. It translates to CASSKPRDRGWTGELFF.

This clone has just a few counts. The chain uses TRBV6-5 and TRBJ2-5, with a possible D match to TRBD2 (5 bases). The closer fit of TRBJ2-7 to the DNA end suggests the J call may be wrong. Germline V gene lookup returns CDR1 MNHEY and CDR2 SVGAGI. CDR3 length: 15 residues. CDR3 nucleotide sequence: TGTGCCAGCAGTTATTCGGCCCTAGGGAGCTACGAGCAGTACTTC. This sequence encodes CASSYSALGSYEQYF.

The CDR3, as DNA: TGCGCCAGCAGCCCAACAAGCGGGGGGGCCTACGAGCAGTACTTC. Translating gives CASSPTSGGAYEQYF. V gene TRBV5-1 combines with J gene TRBJ2-7, with 10 bases identical to TRBD2. The CDR3 is 15 residues long. Germline V gene sequence: CDR1 SGHRS, CDR2 YFSETQ. V was pared by 4 bases and J by 2 bases, with 6 bases of the junction left unmatched. Full variable domain (rest looked up from reference TRBV5-1 and TRBJ2-7): KAGVTQTPRYLIKTRGQQVTLSCSPISGHRSVSWYQQTPGQGLQFLFEYFSETQRNKGNFPGRFSGRQFSNSRSEMNVSTLELGDSALYLCASSPTSGGAYEQYFGPGTRLTVT.

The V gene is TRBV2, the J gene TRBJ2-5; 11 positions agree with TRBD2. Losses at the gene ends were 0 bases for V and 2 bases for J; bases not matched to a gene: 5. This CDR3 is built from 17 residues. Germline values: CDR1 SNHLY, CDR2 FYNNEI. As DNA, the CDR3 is TGTGCCAGCAGTGAAGCGCTCCTAGCGGGGGGACAAGAGACCCAGTACTTC. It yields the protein CASSEALLAGGQETQYF.

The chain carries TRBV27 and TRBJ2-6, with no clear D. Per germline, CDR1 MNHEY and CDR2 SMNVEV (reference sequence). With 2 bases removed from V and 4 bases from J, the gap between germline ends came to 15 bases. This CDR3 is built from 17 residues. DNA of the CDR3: TGTGCCAGCAGTTTACAACCCGCCCGGTCCGGGGCCAACGTCCTGACTTTC. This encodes CASSLQPARSGANVLTF.

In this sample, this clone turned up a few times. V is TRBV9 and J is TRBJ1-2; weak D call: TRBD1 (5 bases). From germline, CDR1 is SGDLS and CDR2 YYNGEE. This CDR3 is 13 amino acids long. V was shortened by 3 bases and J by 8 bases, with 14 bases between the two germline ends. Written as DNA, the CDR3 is TGTGCCAGCAGCGATTACAGGAGAAGCGGCTACACCTTC. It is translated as CASSDYRRSGYTF.

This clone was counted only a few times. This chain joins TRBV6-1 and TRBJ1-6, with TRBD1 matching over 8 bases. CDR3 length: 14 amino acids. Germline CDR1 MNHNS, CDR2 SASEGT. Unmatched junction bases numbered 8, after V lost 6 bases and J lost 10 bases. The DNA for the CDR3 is TGTGCCAGCAGCCAGGGGGCTTTAAAATCACCCCTCCACTTT. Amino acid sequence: CASSQGALKSPLHF.

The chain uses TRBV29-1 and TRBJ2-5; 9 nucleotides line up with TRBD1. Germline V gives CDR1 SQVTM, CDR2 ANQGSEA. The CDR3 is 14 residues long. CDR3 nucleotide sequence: TGCAGTATACGGGACAGGGCCTTCCAAGAGACCCAGTACTTC. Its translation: CSIRDRAFQETQYF.

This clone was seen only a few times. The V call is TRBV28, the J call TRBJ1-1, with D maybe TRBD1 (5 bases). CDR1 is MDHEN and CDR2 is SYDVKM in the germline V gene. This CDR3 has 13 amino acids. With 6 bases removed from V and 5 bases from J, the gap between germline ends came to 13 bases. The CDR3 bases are TGTGCCAGCAGGACCGAACAGGTGACTGAAGCTTTCTTT. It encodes CASRTEQVTEAFF.

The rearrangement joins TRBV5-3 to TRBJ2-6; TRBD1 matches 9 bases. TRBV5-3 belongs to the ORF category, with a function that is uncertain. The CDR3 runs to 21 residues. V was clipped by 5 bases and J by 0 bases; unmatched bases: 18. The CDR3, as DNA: TGTGCCAGAAGTCTCCGGGACAGGGTTTTTTTATCTTCCTCTGGGGCCAACGTCCTGACTTTC. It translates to CARSLRDRVFLSSSGANVLTF.

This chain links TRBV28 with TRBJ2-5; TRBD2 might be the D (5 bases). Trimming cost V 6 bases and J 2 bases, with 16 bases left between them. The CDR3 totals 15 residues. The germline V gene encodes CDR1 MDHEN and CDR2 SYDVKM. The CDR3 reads CASSRDSGGQETQYF. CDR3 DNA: TGTGCCAGCAGCAGAGATTCAGGAGGACAAGAGACCCAGTACTTC.

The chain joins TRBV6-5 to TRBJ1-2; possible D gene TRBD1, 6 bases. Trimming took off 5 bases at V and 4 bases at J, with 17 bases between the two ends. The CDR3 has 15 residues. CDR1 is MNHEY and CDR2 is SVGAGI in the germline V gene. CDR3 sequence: CASSRSGQLGYGYTF. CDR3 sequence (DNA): TGTGCCAGCAGTAGATCTGGACAGTTAGGCTATGGCTACACCTTC.

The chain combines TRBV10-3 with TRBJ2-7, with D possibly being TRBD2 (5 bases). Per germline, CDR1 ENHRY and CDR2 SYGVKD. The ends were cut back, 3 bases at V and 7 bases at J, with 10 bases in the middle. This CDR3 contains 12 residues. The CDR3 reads CAISEAVREQYF. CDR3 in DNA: TGTGCCATCAGTGAAGCGGTTAGGGAGCAGTACTTC.

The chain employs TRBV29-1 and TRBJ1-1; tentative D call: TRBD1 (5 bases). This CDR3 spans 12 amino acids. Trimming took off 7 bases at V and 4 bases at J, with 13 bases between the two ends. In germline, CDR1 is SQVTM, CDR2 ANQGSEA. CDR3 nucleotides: TGCAGCGGCCCGGCCGGGGGCACTGAAGCTTTCTTT. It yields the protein CSGPAGGTEAFF.

The CDR3 region has the DNA TGCGCCAGCAGCCAAGAGGGTGGGACAGAATCTAACGAGCAGTACTTC. It is translated as CASSQEGGTESNEQYF. The gene calls are TRBV4-1 and TRBJ2-7; TRBD1 agrees at 7 bases. The CDR3 consists of 16 residues. The germline V gene has CDR1 MGHRA and CDR2 YSYEKL. The trim removed 0 bases at V and 5 bases at J, leaving 10 bases unmatched.

The CDR3 nucleotides are TGCGCCAGCAGCCCCGACAGGTTTCAGCAGTACTTC. Translation gives CASSPDRFQQYF. V and J are TRBV4-1 and TRBJ2-7; TRBD1 is a possible D gene (6 bases). This CDR3 has 12 residues. The ends were cut back, 4 bases at V and 8 bases at J, with 12 bases in the middle. Germline CDR1 MGHRA, CDR2 YSYEKL.

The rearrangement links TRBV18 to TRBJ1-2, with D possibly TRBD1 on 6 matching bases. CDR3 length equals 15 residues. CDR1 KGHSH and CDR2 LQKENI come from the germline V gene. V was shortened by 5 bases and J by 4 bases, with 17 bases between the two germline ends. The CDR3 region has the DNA TGTGCCAGCTCATCATCCCCACAGGGCGGCTATGGCTACACCTTC. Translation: CASSSSPQGGYGYTF.

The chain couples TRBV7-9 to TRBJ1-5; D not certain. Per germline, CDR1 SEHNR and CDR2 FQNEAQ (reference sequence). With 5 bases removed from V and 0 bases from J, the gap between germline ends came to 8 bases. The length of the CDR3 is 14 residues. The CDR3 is CASSLEFSNQPQHF. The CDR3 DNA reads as TGTGCCAGCAGCCTCGAGTTTAGCAATCAGCCCCAGCATTTT.

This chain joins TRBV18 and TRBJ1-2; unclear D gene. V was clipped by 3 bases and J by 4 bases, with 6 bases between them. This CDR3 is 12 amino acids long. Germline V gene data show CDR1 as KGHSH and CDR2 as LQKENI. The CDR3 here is CASSPDSYGYTF. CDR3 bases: TGTGCCAGCTCACCCGACTCCTATGGCTACACCTTC.

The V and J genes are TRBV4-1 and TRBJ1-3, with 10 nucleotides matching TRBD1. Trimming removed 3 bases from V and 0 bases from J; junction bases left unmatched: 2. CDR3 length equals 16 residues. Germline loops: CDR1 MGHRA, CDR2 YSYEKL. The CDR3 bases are TGCGCCAGCAGCCATGGGACAGGGGCCTCTGGAAACACCATATATTTT. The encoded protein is CASSHGTGASGNTIYF.

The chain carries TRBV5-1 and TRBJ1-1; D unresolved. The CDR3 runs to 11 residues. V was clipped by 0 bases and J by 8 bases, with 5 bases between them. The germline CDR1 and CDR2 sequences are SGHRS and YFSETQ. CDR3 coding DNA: TGCGCCAGCAGCTTGGGGCAGGAAGCTTTCTTT. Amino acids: CASSLGQEAFF.